Following are 14 T cell receptor beta chains from one sample sequenced in a study of response to subunit inactivated influenza vaccine. Via MiXCR, TCRdb re-called the RT-PCR reads, giving one row per CDR3 protein. The data contain 800,000 or so distinct CDR3 sequences, 21% of them singletons. The specimen comprised PBMCs from blood, sampled 5 to 6 days after vaccination. Receptors were obtained from a man aged 45 to 65 who received an inactivated influenza vaccine.

This chain's CDR3 is CASSGAAGVTGELFF. CDR3 nucleotides: TGTGCCAGCAGCGGGGCCGCGGGAGTAACCGGGGAGCTGTTTTTT. This rearrangement joins TRBV12-3 or TRBV12-4 to TRBJ2-2; 7 bases match TRBD2. The length of the CDR3 is 15 residues. V lost 6 bases and J lost 5; bases outside the gene matches: 9.

This clonotype turned up a few times. This may arise from a read error, as a much more abundant clone is one base away. J is TRBJ2-2 and V is TRBV9; D gene uncertain. V was cut by 0 bases and J by 6 bases, with 3 bases left in between. Germline CDR1 is SGDLS and CDR2 is YYNGEE. CDR3 length: 12 amino acids. CDR3 region: CASSVAAGELFF. In DNA form, the CDR3 reads TGTGCCAGCAGCGTAGCGGCCGGGGAGCTGTTTTTT. The whole variable domain, remainder taken from reference TRBV9 and TRBJ2-2, is DSGVTQTPKHLITATGQRVTLRCSPRSGDLSVYWYQQSLDQGLQFLIQYYNGEERAKGNILERFSAQQFPDLHSELNLSSLELGDSALYFCASSVAAGELFFGEGSRLTVL.

This clonotype was seen a handful of times. The chain links TRBV20-1 to TRBJ2-6; TRBD1 might be the D (6 bases). The CDR3 is 15 amino acids. Trimming removed 3 bases from V and 0 bases from J, with 9 bases in between. Germline loops: CDR1 DFQATT, CDR2 SNEGSKA (reference sequence). The CDR3 bases are TGCAGTGCTAGGGACAGTTACTCTGGGGCCAACGTCCTGACTTTC. Protein product: CSARDSYSGANVLTF.

In this sample, this clonotype turned up a few times. The chain joins TRBV3-1 to TRBJ2-1, with 8 bases that match TRBD2. Germline assignment: CDR1 LGHDT and CDR2 YNNKEL (reference sequence). The CDR3 contains 15 residues. V shed 0 bases, J shed 6 bases, and the junction held 4 bases outside the gene matches. DNA of the CDR3: TGTGCCAGCAGCCAAGACCAGCGGGGGTTCAATGAGCAGTTCTTC. Protein sequence: CASSQDQRGFNEQFF.

This chain uses TRBV10-3 with TRBJ2-2, with 12 positions matching TRBD1. The CDR3 extends over 17 amino acids. V lost 4 bases to trimming and J lost 2 bases; unmatched junction nucleotides: 5. Germline CDR1 is ENHRY and CDR2 is SYGVKD. The CDR3 DNA reads as TGTGCCATCAGTGCATCGGGACAGGGGGCTAACACCGGGGAGCTGTTTTTT. Its protein is CAISASGQGANTGELFF.

This sequence joins TRBV28 and TRBJ1-5; possible D gene TRBD1, 6 bases. CDR3 length equals 14 residues. V shed 8 bases and J shed 3 bases, with 14 bases lying between them. The germline gives CDR1 MDHEN, CDR2 SYDVKM. Here the CDR3 DNA reads TGTGCCAGCCTGAGGACAGCTCTCAATCAGCCCCAGCATTTT. It encodes CASLRTALNQPQHF. The full variable domain, with the rest looked up from reference TRBV28 and TRBJ1-5, is DVKVTQSSRYLVKRTGEKVFLECVQDMDHENMFWYRQDPGLGLRLIYFSYDVKMKEKGDIPEGYSVSREKKERFSLILESASTNQTSMYLCASLRTALNQPQHFGDGTRLSIL.

This clonotype was detected a few times. This chain links TRBV20-1 with TRBJ2-7; no clear D gene. Trimming pared 0 bases from V and 2 bases from J, leaving 11 bases between. Germline V gene data show CDR1 as DFQATT and CDR2 as SNEGSKA (reference sequence). This CDR3 is built from 14 residues. The CDR3 nucleotides are TGCAGTGCTAGAGATCCAGCGCGCCCCTACGAGCAGTACTTC. It specifies CSARDPARPYEQYF.

This chain joins TRBV20-1 and TRBJ2-1, with 10 bases fitting TRBD2. The CDR3 has 18 amino acids. V lost 3 bases, J lost 5 bases, and 16 bases stayed unmatched. Germline values: CDR1 DFQATT, CDR2 SNEGSKA (reference sequence). The CDR3 here is CSASWLGSGGGNNNEQFF. DNA of the CDR3: TGCAGTGCTAGTTGGTTGGGCAGCGGGGGGGGAAACAACAATGAGCAGTTCTTC.

This clonotype came up a few times. V is TRBV6-2 or TRBV6-3 and J is TRBJ2-7; TRBD1 is a possible D gene (5 bases). Trimming shortened V by 1 base and J by 2 bases, and 12 bases separated the two germline ends. This CDR3 contains 15 residues. Germline CDR1 is MNHEY and CDR2 is SVGEGT. For the CDR3, the DNA is TGTGCCAGCAGTTACTTAAAGAGACAGCCCTACGAGCAGTACTTC. As protein: CASSYLKRQPYEQYF.

At least ten counts were recorded for this clonotype. The V gene is TRBV4-3, the J gene TRBJ2-7, with no clear D. V was trimmed by 4 bases and J by 0 bases, leaving 13 bases between them. CDR3 length: 15 residues. The V gene's germline CDR1 is LGHNA and CDR2 YSLEER. The CDR3 DNA sequence: TGCGCCAGCAGCCTCCAGTACGGGCCCTCCTACGAGCAGTACTTC. It specifies CASSLQYGPSYEQYF.

J is TRBJ1-4 and V is TRBV28; 7 bases agree with TRBD1. Per germline, CDR1 MDHEN and CDR2 SYDVKM. The CDR3 has 16 residues. V lost 3 bases and J lost 0; bases outside the gene matches: 4. The chain's CDR3 is CASSFTGTATNEKLFF. As DNA, the CDR3 is TGTGCCAGCAGTTTCACCGGGACAGCAACTAATGAAAAACTGTTTTTT.

In its sample, this clonotype was seen a few times. The chain joins TRBV12-3 or TRBV12-4 to TRBJ2-1; D is perhaps TRBD1 or TRBD2 (6 bases each). This CDR3 spans 15 amino acids. The V and J ends lost 5 bases and 4 bases respectively, with 15 bases between them. The CDR3, as DNA: TGTGCCAGCAGTCTGGACATAGGGGGGTACAATGAGCAGTTCTTC. Translating it yields CASSLDIGGYNEQFF.

This clonotype was seen more than once but under ten times. This chain connects TRBV3-1 to TRBJ2-1, with 7 bases that match TRBD2. V dropped 2 bases and J dropped 12; count of bases not matched to a gene: 4. Looked up from germline, CDR1 is LGHDT and CDR2 is YNNKEL (reference sequence). This CDR3 region has 12 residues. CDR3 region: CASSQSASGQFF. The CDR3 nucleotides read TGTGCCAGCAGCCAATCGGCTAGCGGGCAGTTCTTC.

The chain is built from TRBV29-1 and TRBJ2-5; 9 nucleotides agree with TRBD1. Germline trimming cut 2 bases from V and 7 bases from J; bases unmatched to any gene: 11. Germline lookup yields CDR1 SQVTM and CDR2 ANQGSEA. CDR3 size: 15 residues. As DNA, the CDR3 is TGCAGCGTTGAACCTTTCGACAGGGGGAGTGGGACCCAGTACTTC. This gives the protein CSVEPFDRGSGTQYF.